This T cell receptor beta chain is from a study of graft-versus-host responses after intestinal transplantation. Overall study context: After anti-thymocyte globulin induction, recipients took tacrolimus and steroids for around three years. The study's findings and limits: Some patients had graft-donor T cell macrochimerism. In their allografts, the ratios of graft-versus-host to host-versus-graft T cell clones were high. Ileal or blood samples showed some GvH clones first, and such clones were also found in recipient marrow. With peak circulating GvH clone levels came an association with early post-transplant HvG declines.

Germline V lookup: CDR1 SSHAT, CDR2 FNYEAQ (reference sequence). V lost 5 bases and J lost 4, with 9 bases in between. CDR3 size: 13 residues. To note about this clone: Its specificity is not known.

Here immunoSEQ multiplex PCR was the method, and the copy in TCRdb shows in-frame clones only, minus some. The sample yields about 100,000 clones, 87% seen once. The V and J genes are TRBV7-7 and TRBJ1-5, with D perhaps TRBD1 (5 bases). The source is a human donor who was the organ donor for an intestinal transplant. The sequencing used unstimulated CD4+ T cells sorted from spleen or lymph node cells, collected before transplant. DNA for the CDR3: TGTGCCAGCAGCCAGGGACCTAATCAGCCCCAGCATTTT. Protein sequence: CASSQGPNQPQHF.